The 31 T cell receptor beta chains presented below share a single source sample, sequenced in a study of T cell responses to AZD1222 COVID-19 vaccine (dated by TCRdb to about 2021). This sample's time point label indicates: about 28 days (+/-7) after the second vaccine dose. Library creation used the immunoSEQ multiplex PCR assay. The source is immuneACCESS, and TCRdb retained only in-frame sequences with V and J called. Part of the clones is not carried over; for the studies checked, unresolved V genes explain less than half of this, and the remainder is unexplained. The table for this sample lists about 200,000 clones; approximately 90% of them were counted only once. Around 3% of the sample rests with the top ten. The starting material was peripheral blood, obtained 28 days after the second AZD1222 dose. Receptors were obtained from an adult who received the AZD1222 COVID-19 vaccine.

This rearrangement joins TRBV6-6 to TRBJ1-2, with unresolved D. The CDR3 has 14 amino acids. CDR1 MNHNY and CDR2 SVGAGI come from the germline V gene (reference sequence). V was clipped by 5 bases and J by 4 bases, with 14 bases between them. The CDR3 bases are TGTGCCAGCAGTCCTGGGTACGAAAGCTATGGCTACACCTTC. Amino acids: CASSPGYESYGYTF.

The chain is built from TRBV18 and TRBJ2-7; 10 nucleotides agree with TRBD2. The germline V gene encodes CDR1 KGHSH and CDR2 LQKENI. The ends lost 2 bases at V and 5 bases at J; junction bases unmatched: 0. This CDR3 has 13 residues. CDR3 sequence (DNA): TGTGCCAGCTCACCAACTAGCGGGGACGAGCAGTACTTC. Its translation is CASSPTSGDEQYF. The full variable domain, with the rest looked up from reference TRBV18 and TRBJ2-7, is NAGVMQNPRHLVRRRGQEARLRCSPMKGHSHVYWYRQLPEEGLKFMVYLQKENIIDESGMPKERFSAEFPKEGPSILRIQQVVRGDSAAYFCASSPTSGDEQYFGPGTRLTVT.

V and J are TRBV7-2 and TRBJ1-1; 8 bases line up with TRBD1. From germline, CDR1 is SGHTA and CDR2 FQGNSA. V gave up 2 bases and J gave up 5 bases; unmatched junction bases: 1. The CDR3 contains 13 residues. CDR3 sequence reads: CASSLRTGTEAFF. Here the CDR3 DNA reads TGTGCCAGCAGCTTACGGACAGGGACTGAAGCTTTCTTT.

J is TRBJ2-2 and V is TRBV24-1, with 14 nucleotides matching TRBD2. The CDR3 consists of 19 residues. The ends lost 10 bases at V and 3 bases at J; junction bases unmatched: 15. The germline V gene encodes CDR1 KGHDR and CDR2 SFDVKD. The DNA of the CDR3 is TGTGCCACTTCCGGGACTAGCGGGAGAGATGCCCCGGACACCGGGGAGCTGTTTTTT. This encodes CATSGTSGRDAPDTGELFF.

The V and J genes are TRBV3-1 (or the pseudogene TRBV3-2) and TRBJ2-1, with 10 nucleotides matching TRBD2. The CDR3 is made up of 14 amino acids. V lost 2 bases and J lost 7; bases outside the gene matches: 2. CDR1 LGHDT and CDR2 YNNKEL come from the germline V gene (reference sequence). The CDR3 reads CASSQRTSGNEQFF. Written as DNA, the CDR3 is TGTGCCAGCAGCCAACGGACTAGCGGTAATGAGCAGTTCTTC.

The CDR3 reads CASSSLAEPEAFF. CDR3 nucleotides: TGTGCCAGTAGTTCTTTGGCGGAGCCTGAAGCTTTCTTT. The rearrangement uses TRBV19 and TRBJ1-1, with unresolved D. The CDR3 extends over 13 amino acids. CDR1 and CDR2 (germline): LNHDA, SQIVND (reference sequence). V shed 5 bases and J shed 6 bases, with 13 bases lying between them. The entire variable domain, with the rest obtained from reference TRBV19 and TRBJ1-1, is as follows: DGGITQSPKYLFRKEGQNVTLSCEQNLNHDAMYWYRQDPGQGLRLIYYSQIVNDFQKGDIAEGYSVSREKKESFPLTVTSAQKNPTAFYLCASSSLAEPEAFFGQGTRLTVV.

This clone was counted once. The chain uses TRBV6-5 and TRBJ2-2; the D gene is possibly TRBD2 (6 bases). The CDR3 extends over 13 amino acids. The ends were cut back, 6 bases at V and 5 bases at J, with 10 bases in the middle. CDR1 is MNHEY, CDR2 SVGAGI, per germline. The CDR3 nucleotides read TGTGCCAGCAGCGGAGGGGTGACCGGGGAGCTGTTTTTT. Translation: CASSGGVTGELFF.

The gene calls are TRBV28 and TRBJ2-7; D may be TRBD1 (5 bases). The CDR3 is 15 residues long. V lost 6 bases and J 6 bases, leaving 21 bases between the germline ends. CDR1 and CDR2 from the germline V gene are MDHEN and SYDVKM. This CDR3 reads CASRSGDRAVGEQYF. As DNA, the CDR3 is TGTGCCAGCAGGAGTGGAGACAGAGCCGTGGGCGAGCAGTACTTC. Using reference TRBV28 and TRBJ2-7 for the parts outside the CDR3, the full variable domain is DVKVTQSSRYLVKRTGEKVFLECVQDMDHENMFWYRQDPGLGLRLIYFSYDVKMKEKGDIPEGYSVSREKKERFSLILESASTNQTSMYLCASRSGDRAVGEQYFGPGTRLTVT.

CDR3 nucleotides: TGTGCCAGCAGTTTGAGGGGTGGTAATGAGCAGTTCTTC. Translation gives CASSLRGGNEQFF. The gene calls are TRBV28 and TRBJ2-1; D may be TRBD1 or TRBD2 (5 bases each). The CDR3 sequence is 13 residues long. Germline values: CDR1 MDHEN, CDR2 SYDVKM. Trimming shortened V by 3 bases and J by 7 bases, and 10 bases separated the two germline ends.

This clone has only one observation. The chain carries TRBV7-3 and TRBJ1-1; D remains ambiguous. V lost 2 bases, J lost 1 base, and 11 bases lay in between. The CDR3 is 15 amino acids. Germline CDR1 is SGHTA and CDR2 is FQGTGA. Here the CDR3 reads CASSLLGDPNTEAFF. In DNA, the CDR3 is TGTGCCAGCAGCTTATTAGGTGACCCGAACACTGAAGCTTTCTTT.

The CDR3 DNA sequence: TGTGCCAGCAGCCAAGAAGGACAGGGGAGCGAGCAGTACTTC. Protein: CASSQEGQGSEQYF. J is TRBJ2-7 and V is TRBV4-2; 9 positions agree with TRBD1. The CDR3 has 14 amino acids. The V segment lost 0 bases and the J segment 6 bases; nucleotides outside the gene matches: 3. The germline CDR1 and CDR2 sequences are LGHNA and YNFKEQ.

V and J are TRBV6-4 and TRBJ1-1, with a possible D match to TRBD1 (6 bases). The CDR3 is made up of 13 amino acids. Trimming removed 8 bases from V and 0 bases from J, with 10 bases in between. Germline CDR1 is MRHNA and CDR2 is SNTAGT. CDR3 in amino acids: CASSRDMNTEAFF. CDR3 coding DNA: TGTGCCAGCTCCCGGGACATGAACACTGAAGCTTTCTTT.

This clone was seen just once. The chain joins TRBV10-1 to TRBJ2-5; 8 nucleotides match TRBD2. CDR3 length: 14 residues. Germline V gives CDR1 WNHNN, CDR2 SYGVQD (reference sequence). The V segment lost 3 bases and the J segment 4 bases; nucleotides outside the gene matches: 4. CDR3 amino acids: CASSDQREPETQYF. Written as DNA, the CDR3 is TGCGCCAGCAGTGATCAGCGGGAGCCAGAGACCCAGTACTTC.

The V and J genes are TRBV7-9 and TRBJ2-1; D unclear. V shed 5 bases and J shed 5 bases, with 19 bases lying between them. CDR3 length: 16 amino acids. The germline CDR1 and CDR2 sequences are SEHNR and FQNEAQ (reference sequence). The CDR3 bases are TGTGCCAGCAGCCGAGGAACCCAACTTGCCCACAATGAGCAGTTCTTC. Residues: CASSRGTQLAHNEQFF.

The V call is TRBV5-1, the J call TRBJ1-1; no clear D. The germline V and J ends were trimmed by 1 base and 7 bases, with 8 bases remaining between them. The germline CDR1 and CDR2 sequences are SGHRS and YFSETQ. The length of the CDR3 is 12 residues. CDR3 amino acids: CASSLSGIEAFF. As DNA, the CDR3 is TGCGCCAGCAGCTTGTCGGGGATTGAAGCTTTCTTT.

V gene TRBV5-1 combines with J gene TRBJ1-4; D unclear. The CDR3 has 17 residues. The germline CDR1 and CDR2 sequences are SGHRS and YFSETQ. V lost 4 bases and J lost 3, with 19 bases in between. CDR3 sequence: CASSPVGDTGSNEKLFF. In DNA, the CDR3 is TGCGCCAGCAGCCCTGTTGGGGATACGGGTTCTAATGAAAAACTGTTTTTT.

The J gene is TRBJ2-5, the V gene TRBV24-1, with no clear D. Germline lookup yields CDR1 KGHDR and CDR2 SFDVKD. V gave up 2 bases and J gave up 4 bases, with 4 bases separating them. The CDR3 spans 12 residues. Here the CDR3 reads CATSDWGETQYF. The CDR3 nucleotides read TGTGCCACCAGTGATTGGGGAGAGACCCAGTACTTC.

The chain is built from TRBV5-1 and TRBJ1-4, with 10 bases lining up with TRBD1. The CDR3 sequence is 15 residues long. J lost 7 bases, V lost 4 bases, and 7 bases had no gene match. In germline, CDR1 is SGHRS, CDR2 YFSETQ. The CDR3 here is CASSATGGMVEKLFF. The DNA of the CDR3 is TGCGCCAGCAGCGCGACAGGGGGCATGGTTGAAAAACTGTTTTTT.

The DNA of the CDR3 is TGTGCCACCAGTTCTAAGTTTTTCTTCTATGGCTACACCTTC. Protein sequence: CATSSKFFFYGYTF. The chain links TRBV24-1 to TRBJ1-2; D unresolved. The CDR3 is made up of 14 amino acids. Per the germline V gene, CDR1 is KGHDR and CDR2 is SFDVKD. V was clipped by 6 bases and J by 4 bases, with 14 bases between them.

V gene TRBV27 combines with J gene TRBJ2-1, with a weak D call TRBD1 (6 bases). Germline V gene data show CDR1 as MNHEY and CDR2 as SMNVEV (reference sequence). Trimming stripped 8 bases from V and 8 bases from J, with 16 bases between. CDR3 length equals 13 residues. DNA for the CDR3: TGTGCCAGCTGGGGGCTGGGGCTGGATGAGCAGTTCTTC. It yields the protein CASWGLGLDEQFF.

The gene calls are TRBV4-3 and TRBJ2-7; D gene uncertain. The germline V gene has CDR1 LGHNA and CDR2 YSLEER. The CDR3 consists of 15 residues. V lost 0 bases, J lost 0 bases, and 9 bases lay in between. The CDR3 DNA reads TGCGCCAGCAGCCAAGAGGCAGCACCCTCCTACGAGCAGTACTTC. Translated: CASSQEAAPSYEQYF.

This clone has a handful of counts. For the CDR3, the DNA is TGTGCCAGCAGCGTGACCGGGGAGCTGTTTTTT. This encodes CASSVTGELFF. The rearrangement joins TRBV11-3 to TRBJ2-2, with D unclear. The CDR3 is made up of 11 amino acids. The V end lost 5 bases, the J end lost 5 bases, and 3 bases lay between the germline ends. Germline lookup yields CDR1 SGHNT and CDR2 YENEEA.

The chain employs TRBV5-1 and TRBJ2-7; no reliable D call. The CDR3 spans 15 residues. V lost 3 bases, J lost 0 bases, and 13 bases lay in between. The V gene's germline CDR1 is SGHRS and CDR2 YFSETQ. The CDR3 region is CASSSGPLPSYEQYF. CDR3 DNA: TGCGCCAGCAGCTCCGGACCCCTCCCCTCCTACGAGCAGTACTTC.

In this sample, this clone turned up once. The chain carries TRBV5-1 and TRBJ2-2; D not certain. The length of the CDR3 is 13 residues. V was trimmed by 1 base and J by 4 bases, leaving 5 bases between them. The germline CDR1 and CDR2 sequences are SGHRS and YFSETQ. CDR3 DNA: TGCGCCAGCAGCTTGTTGTCCACCGGGGAGCTGTTTTTT. Translated, it gives CASSLLSTGELFF.

The rearrangement links TRBV4-3 to TRBJ2-7; D gene unclear. V lost 1 base and J lost 1, with 14 bases in between. The CDR3 has 16 residues. CDR1 and CDR2 (germline): LGHNA, YSLEER. The chain's CDR3 is CASSQAAATSSYEQYF. The CDR3 DNA is TGCGCCAGCAGCCAAGCCGCGGCTACCTCGTCCTACGAGCAGTACTTC.

The chain is built from TRBV28 and TRBJ2-7, with TRBD2 as a possible D gene (6 bases). Trimming removed 3 bases from V and 7 bases from J, with 19 bases in between. Per germline, CDR1 MDHEN and CDR2 SYDVKM. The CDR3 covers 15 residues. The CDR3: CASSFSGRGVWEQYF. The CDR3 DNA sequence: TGTGCCAGCAGTTTTAGCGGAAGGGGTGTATGGGAGCAGTACTTC. Full variable domain (outside the CDR3, taken from reference TRBV28 and TRBJ2-7): DVKVTQSSRYLVKRTGEKVFLECVQDMDHENMFWYRQDPGLGLRLIYFSYDVKMKEKGDIPEGYSVSREKKERFSLILESASTNQTSMYLCASSFSGRGVWEQYFGPGTRLTVT.

The rearrangement uses TRBV18 and TRBJ1-1; D gene uncertain. This CDR3 region has 13 residues. The V and J ends lost 6 bases and 3 bases respectively, with 11 bases between them. Looked up from germline, CDR1 is KGHSH and CDR2 is LQKENI. This CDR3 reads CASSPPWDTEAFF. The CDR3 DNA reads as TGTGCCAGCTCCCCGCCCTGGGACACTGAAGCTTTCTTT.

The chain employs TRBV6-5 and TRBJ1-3; D perhaps matches TRBD1 (5 bases). Trimming took off 6 bases at V and 1 base at J, with 13 bases between the two ends. Germline CDR1 and CDR2: MNHEY and SVGAGI. CDR3 length: 15 amino acids. This CDR3 is CASRKGTESGNTIYF. The CDR3 DNA follows: TGTGCCAGCAGGAAAGGGACTGAGTCTGGAAACACCATATATTTT.

The chain recombines TRBV7-3 with TRBJ2-3; either TRBD1 or TRBD2 may supply D (5 bases each). V was pared by 5 bases and J by 6 bases, with 12 bases between. The CDR3 covers 13 residues. The germline V gene has CDR1 SGHTA and CDR2 FQGTGA. CDR3 in DNA: TGTGCCAGCAGCGGGACCCATTGGGATACGCAGTATTTT. This codes for CASSGTHWDTQYF.

The sample holds one count of this clone. The V and J genes are TRBV10-3 and TRBJ2-3, with 9 bases aligning to TRBD2. Germline V lookup: CDR1 ENHRY, CDR2 SYGVKD. Trimming took 2 bases from V and 6 from J; bases not matched to a gene: 6. The CDR3 runs to 15 residues. The chain's CDR3 is CAISEPLAGRDTQYF. The CDR3 region has the DNA TGTGCCATCAGTGAGCCCCTAGCGGGGAGGGATACGCAGTATTTT.

DNA for the CDR3: TGCGCCAGCAGCTTGGTGGCAGGGAGCGGCAATGAGCAGTTCTTC. Amino acid sequence: CASSLVAGSGNEQFF. V gene TRBV5-1 combines with J gene TRBJ2-1; D might be TRBD1 or TRBD2, each matching 5 bases. Between the trimmed V and J ends, which lost 0 bases and 6 bases, there was a span of 13 bases. The length of the CDR3 is 15 residues. Looked up from germline, CDR1 is SGHRS and CDR2 is YFSETQ.